A selection of T cell receptor beta chains follows, all from one sample in a study of response to subunit inactivated influenza vaccine. MiXCR, applied by TCRdb to the RT-PCR reads, yields one record per CDR3 protein. The sample shows 550,000 to 650,000 distinct CDR3 sequences, 10% to 15% of them seen only once. Sequenced here: PBMCs from blood, sampled on the day of vaccination. The receptors originated from a man between 50 and 59 years old who received an inactivated influenza vaccine. The CDR3 runs from the conserved cysteine through the conserved F or W. The D gene is left open where the match is weak. Size tells how often a clone was seen (once, few, many) or the class of an expanded clone, and some rows leave it out.

j_call | d_call | v_call | clone_size | cdr3_nt | cdr3_aa
TRBJ2-7 | TRBD1 | TRBV5-1 | - | TGCGCCAGCGGGACAGAGCTCTACGAGCAGTACTTC | CASGTELYEQYF
TRBJ1-2 | - | TRBV7-8 | - | TGTGCCAGCAGCTTCGGACGGACCCCTTCTAACTATGGCTACACCTTC | CASSFGRTPSNYGYTF
TRBJ2-7 | TRBD2 | TRBV20-1 | few | TGCAGTGCTAGAGGCCATTTAGCGGGGGGCCGGAACGAGCAGTACTTC | CSARGHLAGGRNEQYF
TRBJ1-5 | - | TRBV7-2 | - | TGTGCCAGCAGCTTAGACGTGCAGCCCCAGCATTTT | CASSLDVQPQHF
TRBJ2-5 | TRBD2 | TRBV20-1 | few | TGCAGTGCTAATAGCGGGAGAGCACAAGAGACCCAGTACTTC | CSANSGRAQETQYF
TRBJ2-7 | TRBD2 | TRBV20-1 | - | TGCAGTGCTAGTGGCACCGGGACTAGCGGGAGGTCGAGCTCCTACGAGCAGTACTTC | CSASGTGTSGRSSSYEQYF
TRBJ2-2 | TRBD2 | TRBV12-5 | few | TGTGCTAGTGGTACAACTAGCGGGGCTTTCGCGAACACCGGGGAGCTGTTTTTT | CASGTTSGAFANTGELFF
TRBJ2-5 | - | TRBV5-1 | - | TGCGCCAGCAAGGCAGGGGTGGAGACCCAGTACTTC | CASKAGVETQYF
TRBJ1-4 | - | TRBV7-9 | few | TGTGCCAGCAGCTTAGAACCGAATGAAAAACTGTTTTTT | CASSLEPNEKLFF
TRBJ1-1 | - | TRBV30 | - | TGTGCCTGGACCTTGGCTGGGGGATCAGTGGGGACTGAAGCTTTCTTT | CAWTLAGGSVGTEAFF
TRBJ2-5 | TRBD2 | TRBV9 | - | TGTGCCAGCAGTGTTTCGGCGGGAGGACACAGACTTCAAGAGACCCAGTACTTC | CASSVSAGGHRLQETQYF
TRBJ2-7 | TRBD2 | TRBV4-2 | - | TGTGCCAGCAGCCAAGAGGGGAGGGGATCTTCCTACGAGCAGTACTTC | CASSQEGRGSSYEQYF
TRBJ2-1 | - | TRBV5-1 | - | TGCGCCAGCAGTCCACCTCCCCACTGGCGGGATGCCTTTTTAAGCTCCTACAATGAGCAGTTCTTC | CASSPPPHWRDAFLSSYNEQFF
TRBJ2-3 | - | TRBV2 | - | TGTGCCAGCAGGTCCAGCGGAGATACGCAGTATTTT | CASRSSGDTQYF
TRBJ2-2 | TRBD2 | TRBV28 | few | TGTGCCATTTCGTTGGGGCTAGCGGGAGTTGGAACCGGGGAGCTGTTTTTT | CAISLGLAGVGTGELFF
TRBJ1-5 | - | TRBV18 | - | TGTGCCAGCTCACCACAAGGGAAGAGCAATCAGCCCCAGCATTTT | CASSPQGKSNQPQHF
TRBJ2-3 | - | TRBV24-1 | few | TGTGCCACCAGTCCGGAGGGACACACAGATACGCAGTATTTT | CATSPEGHTDTQYF
TRBJ2-1 | - | TRBV12-3/TRBV12-4 | many | TGTGCCAGCAGTTTATCTGGGGGTCAGGCAGTCAATGAGCAGTTCTTC | CASSLSGGQAVNEQFF
TRBJ1-2 | - | TRBV5-5 | few | TGTGCCAGCAGCTCTGGGTTGGGGAACTATGGCTACACCTTC | CASSSGLGNYGYTF
TRBJ2-1 | - | TRBV5-1 | - | TGCGCCAGCAGCCTCCCGCGAAGCTCCTACAATGAGCAGTTCTTC | CASSLPRSSYNEQFF
TRBJ2-4 | - | TRBV7-9 | many | TGTGCCAGCAGCTTACTTTTGGGTCAGGGGAAAAACATTCAGTACTTC | CASSLLLGQGKNIQYF
TRBJ2-7 | - | TRBV25-1 | many | TGTGCCAGCAGTCACCCCCTCACCGTTGAGCAGTACTTC | CASSHPLTVEQYF
TRBJ2-7 | TRBD2 | TRBV12-3/TRBV12-4 | - | TGTGCCAGCAGTTTGGGGACTAGCTTCGGGCTGATGTACGAGCAGTACTTC | CASSLGTSFGLMYEQYF
TRBJ2-5 | - | TRBV6-2/TRBV6-3 | - | TGTGCCAGCAGGGCAGCCTGGGGGGAGGAGACCCAGTACTTC | CASRAAWGEETQYF
TRBJ2-1 | TRBD2 | TRBV11-2 | many | TGTGCCAGCAGCTGGGGACTAGCGGGGGGCTATGAGCAGTTCTTC | CASSWGLAGGYEQFF
TRBJ2-2 | - | TRBV3-1 | few | TGTGCCAGCAGCCAGGGGGTTGGGGCGTCCGGGGAGCTGTTTTTT | CASSQGVGASGELFF
TRBJ2-1 | - | TRBV7-6 | few | TGTGCCAGCAGCTCCCCCCGGGCCCCCTACAATGAGCAGTTCTTC | CASSSPRAPYNEQFF
TRBJ1-4 | - | TRBV18 | - | TGTGCCAGCTCACCGGACCGGAATGAAAAACTGTTTTTT | CASSPDRNEKLFF
TRBJ2-7 | - | TRBV7-8 | few | TGTGCCAGCAGACTGACCAGAACCTACGAGCAGTACTTC | CASRLTRTYEQYF
TRBJ1-1 | - | TRBV28 | few | TGTGCCAGCTTGCCCGTAGTTTTCCGGGAGAGCACTGAAGCTTTCTTT | CASLPVVFRESTEAFF
TRBJ2-5 | TRBD2 | TRBV7-8 | - | TGTGCCAGCAGCCCCTTCCGACTAGCGGGGGGCCCAGAGACCCAGTACTTC | CASSPFRLAGGPETQYF
TRBJ1-2 | - | TRBV9 | many | TGTGCCAGCAGCCCAGAGGCAGGCGGGGACTATGGCTACACCTTC | CASSPEAGGDYGYTF
TRBJ2-3 | TRBD2 | TRBV5-1 | many | TGCGCCAGCAGCTTGGCCCTAGCGGGGCTCACAGATACGCAGTATTTT | CASSLALAGLTDTQYF
TRBJ2-3 | TRBD1 | TRBV2 | - | TGTGCCAGCGAAAGACAGGGGCGCAGCACAGATACGCAGTATTTT | CASERQGRSTDTQYF
TRBJ2-2 | TRBD1 | TRBV5-1 | - | TGCGCCAGCCGCGGACAGGGGTCGAACACCGGGGAGCTGTTTTTT | CASRGQGSNTGELFF